This passage covers 10 T cell receptor beta chains from one sample sequenced in a study of T cells in Graves' hyperthyroidism and ophthalmopathy (dated by TCRdb to the late 2010s). The library was built by means of multiplex PCR. TCRdb lists the instrument as Illumina HiSeq 2000. TCR beta CDR3 regions were amplified from RNA transcripts. The first round of RT-PCR for the TCR CDR3 was performed with the HTBI primer set and the Qiagen OneStep RT-PCR kit. TCRdb applied fastp at Q25 and MiXCR to the public reads, then kept only in-frame beta chains. CDR3 protein duplicates are merged, each entry listing the most common genes and DNA. This sample holds about 400,000 distinct CDR3 sequences; over 12% were observed only once. The ten most abundant clones make up over 25% of the sample. The sample consisted of blood. The receptors come from a man over 45 with Graves' ophthalmopathy.

This clonotype was detected many times. V gene TRBV2 combines with J gene TRBJ2-5; D is undetermined. The CDR3 runs to 13 residues. V was shortened by 10 bases and J by 2 bases, with 14 bases between the two germline ends. In germline, CDR1 is SNHLY, CDR2 FYNNEI. The CDR3 reads CATLESDQETQYF. The CDR3 nucleotides read TGTGCCACGCTCGAAAGTGATCAAGAGACCCAGTACTTC.

This clonotype was detected ten times or more. The chain combines TRBV3-1 with TRBJ2-7; TRBD2 aligns across 10 bases. Germline trimming cut 0 bases from V and 9 bases from J; bases unmatched to any gene: 5. Germline loops: CDR1 LGHDT, CDR2 YNNKEL (reference sequence). The CDR3 runs 14 residues. CDR3 sequence reads: CASSQDPSGSVQYF. The DNA of the CDR3 is TGTGCCAGCAGCCAAGATCCTAGCGGGAGCGTGCAGTACTTC.

This clonotype came up a few times. A much larger clone lies a single base off, so this may be a read error. This sequence joins TRBV11-2 and TRBJ2-7; tentative D call: TRBD1 (5 bases). The CDR3 spans 14 residues. The V and J ends lost 1 base and 2 bases respectively, with 9 bases between them. CDR1 is SGHAT, CDR2 FQNNGV, per germline. This CDR3 is CASSLVARAYEQYF. The DNA of the CDR3 is TGTGCCAGCAGCTTAGTAGCCAGGGCCTACGAGCAGTACTTC.

The rearrangement joins TRBV6-5 to TRBJ2-5; no definite D call. The germline gives CDR1 MNHEY, CDR2 SVGAGI. Trimming removed 2 bases from V and 5 bases from J, with 15 bases in between. The CDR3 runs 15 residues. The CDR3 loop is CASSYLGVGSETQYF. The CDR3 coding sequence is TGTGCCAGCAGTTACCTGGGCGTCGGGTCGGAGACCCAGTACTTC.

V usage is TRBV6-5 and J usage is TRBJ1-5, with D possibly being TRBD1 (5 bases). The CDR3 runs to 15 residues. Germline CDR1 is MNHEY and CDR2 is SVGAGI. Deletions cut 3 bases from V and 2 bases from J, with 11 bases between. The CDR3 here is CASSYRGGGNQPQHF. The CDR3 DNA sequence: TGTGCCAGCAGTTATCGGGGGGGAGGCAATCAGCCCCAGCATTTT.

On this clonotype: Compared with germline, one end of the junction differs, possibly owing to a read error. The chain links TRBV2 to TRBJ2-1; D ambiguous. The CDR3 totals 14 residues. Germline CDR1 and CDR2: SNHLY and FYNNEI. Here the CDR3 reads CAGSAVRVNNEQFF. The CDR3 region has the DNA TGTGCCGGCAGTGCAGTTAGAGTAAACAATGAGCAGTTCTTC.

For the CDR3, the DNA is TGTGCCAGCTCACCTCTTCCGGAGGGGACTGAAGCTTTCTTT. As protein: CASSPLPEGTEAFF. This chain uses TRBV18 with TRBJ1-1, with D possibly being TRBD1 (5 bases). Germline loops: CDR1 KGHSH, CDR2 LQKENI. This CDR3 has 14 amino acids. Trimming shortened V by 3 bases and J by 5 bases, and 13 bases separated the two germline ends.

In this sample, this clonotype turned up many times. The J gene is TRBJ2-1, the V gene TRBV2; TRBD2 might be the D (6 bases). Trimming took 1 base from V and 5 from J, leaving 15 bases between them. The germline V gene has CDR1 SNHLY and CDR2 FYNNEI. The length of the CDR3 is 16 residues. CDR3 residues: CASSEEGGAGNNEQFF. CDR3 bases: TGTGCCAGCAGTGAAGAAGGCGGGGCCGGGAACAATGAGCAGTTCTTC.

The chain uses TRBV6-4 and TRBJ2-1; D is possibly TRBD2 (7 bases). The V end lost 6 bases, the J end lost 8 bases, and 20 bases lay between the germline ends. The CDR3 contains 15 residues. Germline V lookup: CDR1 MRHNA, CDR2 SNTAGT. The CDR3 sequence: CASSNRGAGLDEQFF. The DNA of the CDR3 is TGTGCCAGCAGCAACCGGGGGGCAGGGTTGGATGAGCAGTTCTTC.

V is TRBV9 and J is TRBJ1-1; 9 nucleotides match TRBD1. Germline V lookup: CDR1 SGDLS, CDR2 YYNGEE. Unmatched junction bases numbered 12, after V lost 4 bases and J lost 5 bases. This CDR3 has 16 residues. The DNA of the CDR3 is TGTGCCAGCAGCCCACGCGTCGACAGGGGGGGGACTGAAGCTTTCTTT. It translates to CASSPRVDRGGTEAFF.